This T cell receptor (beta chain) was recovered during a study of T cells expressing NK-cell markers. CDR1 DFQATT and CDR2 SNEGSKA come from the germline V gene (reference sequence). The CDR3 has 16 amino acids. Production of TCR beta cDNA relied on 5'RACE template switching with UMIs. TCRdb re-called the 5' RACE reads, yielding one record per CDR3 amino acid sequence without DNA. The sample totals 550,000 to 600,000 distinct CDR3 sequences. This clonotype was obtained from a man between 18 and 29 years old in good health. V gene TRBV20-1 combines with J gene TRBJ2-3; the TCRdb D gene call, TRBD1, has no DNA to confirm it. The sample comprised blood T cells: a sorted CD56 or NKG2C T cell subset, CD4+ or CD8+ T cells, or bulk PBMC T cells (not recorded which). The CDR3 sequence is CSAMRPGRTHTDTQYF.